This note documents a single TCR beta chain sequence. Its antigen is currently unknown. The source of the sample is a study of radiation and T cells in renal cell carcinoma. Whole-study context: Nephrectomy followed 15 Gy stereotactic body radiation by 4 weeks. Whole-study findings and limits: Without pretreatment biopsies, baseline tumor clonotype presence was undetermined.

The time point here: blood 2 weeks post-SBRT. Treatment specified: 15 Gy SBRT to primary tumor, nephrectomy 4 weeks later. Blood was sampled at baseline, 2 weeks and 4 weeks after SBRT. Sequencing was performed with immunoSEQ multiplex PCR; in TCRdb, only in-frame clones are kept and a portion is missing. The profile shows almost 50,000 clones, 75% to 85% of them singletons. This TCR was sampled from a woman aged 70-85 years with renal cell carcinoma. This specimen was blood, taken from a patient whose treatment included radiotherapy and nephrectomy.

The DNA of the CDR3 is TGTGCCATCAGTGACGGGTTCAAAGTTAACTATGGCTACACCTTC. Translated, it gives CAISDGFKVNYGYTF. The chain employs TRBV10-3 and TRBJ1-2, with D uncertain. Trimming pared 3 bases from V and 1 base from J, leaving 12 bases between. Looked up from germline, CDR1 is ENHRY and CDR2 is SYGVKD. This CDR3 comprises 15 residues.